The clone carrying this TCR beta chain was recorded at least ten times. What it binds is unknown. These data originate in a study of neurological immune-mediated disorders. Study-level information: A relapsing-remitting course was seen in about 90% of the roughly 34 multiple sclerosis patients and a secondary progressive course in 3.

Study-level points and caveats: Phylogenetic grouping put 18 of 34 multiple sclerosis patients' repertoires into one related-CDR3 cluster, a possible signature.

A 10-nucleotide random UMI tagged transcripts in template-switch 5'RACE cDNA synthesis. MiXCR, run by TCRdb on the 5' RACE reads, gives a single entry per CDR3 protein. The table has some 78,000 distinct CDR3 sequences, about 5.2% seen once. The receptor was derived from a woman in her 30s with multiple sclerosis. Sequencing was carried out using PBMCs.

The CDR3 loop is CASSLAGRDYGYTF. In nucleotides, the CDR3 is TGCGCCAGCAGCTTGGCTGGCAGAGACTATGGCTACACCTTC. The rearrangement joins TRBV5-1 to TRBJ1-2; D is uncertain. Trimming stripped 0 bases from V and 3 bases from J, with 9 bases between. The CDR3 runs to 14 residues. Germline-derived CDR1 and CDR2 are SGHRS and YFSETQ.